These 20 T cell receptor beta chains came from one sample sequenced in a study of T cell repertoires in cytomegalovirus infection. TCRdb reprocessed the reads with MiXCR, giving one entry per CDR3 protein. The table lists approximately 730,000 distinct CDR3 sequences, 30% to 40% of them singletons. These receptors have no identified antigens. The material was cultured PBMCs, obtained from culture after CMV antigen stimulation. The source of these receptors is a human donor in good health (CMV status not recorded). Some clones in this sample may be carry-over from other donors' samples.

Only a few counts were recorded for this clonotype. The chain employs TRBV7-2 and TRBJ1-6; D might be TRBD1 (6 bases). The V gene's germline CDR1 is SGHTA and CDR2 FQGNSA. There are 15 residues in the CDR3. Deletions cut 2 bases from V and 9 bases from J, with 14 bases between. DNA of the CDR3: TGTGCCAGCAGCTTACAAACAGGGATAGGTTCACCCCTCCACTTT. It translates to CASSLQTGIGSPLHF.

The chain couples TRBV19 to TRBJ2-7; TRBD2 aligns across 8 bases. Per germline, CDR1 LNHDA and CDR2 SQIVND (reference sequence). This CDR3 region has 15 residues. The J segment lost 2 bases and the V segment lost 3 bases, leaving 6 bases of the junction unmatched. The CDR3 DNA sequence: TGTGCCAGTAGTATCCAATCGCGGGGGGCCTACGAGCAGTACTTC. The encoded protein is CASSIQSRGAYEQYF.

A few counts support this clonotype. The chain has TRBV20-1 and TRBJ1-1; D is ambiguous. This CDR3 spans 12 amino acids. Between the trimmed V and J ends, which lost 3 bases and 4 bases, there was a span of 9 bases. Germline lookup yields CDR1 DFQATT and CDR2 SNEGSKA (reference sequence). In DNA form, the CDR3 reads TGCAGTGCTAGTCGGGTAGGCACTGAAGCTTTCTTT. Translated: CSASRVGTEAFF.

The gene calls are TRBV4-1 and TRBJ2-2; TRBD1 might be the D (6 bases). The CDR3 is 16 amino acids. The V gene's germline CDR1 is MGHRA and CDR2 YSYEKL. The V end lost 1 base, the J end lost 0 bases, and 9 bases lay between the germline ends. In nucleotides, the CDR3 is TGCGCCAGCAGCCAAGCCGGGACACCGAACACCGGGGAGCTGTTTTTT. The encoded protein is CASSQAGTPNTGELFF.

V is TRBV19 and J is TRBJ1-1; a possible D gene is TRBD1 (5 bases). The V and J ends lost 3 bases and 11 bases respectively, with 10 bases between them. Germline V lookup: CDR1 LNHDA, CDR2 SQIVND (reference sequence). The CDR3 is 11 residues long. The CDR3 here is CASSIIGTAFF. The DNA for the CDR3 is TGTGCCAGTAGTATTATAGGGACGGCTTTCTTT.

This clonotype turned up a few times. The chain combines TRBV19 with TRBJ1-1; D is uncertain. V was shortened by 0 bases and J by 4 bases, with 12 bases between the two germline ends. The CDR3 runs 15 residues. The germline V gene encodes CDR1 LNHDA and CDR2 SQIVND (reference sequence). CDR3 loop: CASSIEPGVGTEAFF. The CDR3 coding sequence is TGTGCCAGTAGTATAGAACCCGGGGTAGGCACTGAAGCTTTCTTT.

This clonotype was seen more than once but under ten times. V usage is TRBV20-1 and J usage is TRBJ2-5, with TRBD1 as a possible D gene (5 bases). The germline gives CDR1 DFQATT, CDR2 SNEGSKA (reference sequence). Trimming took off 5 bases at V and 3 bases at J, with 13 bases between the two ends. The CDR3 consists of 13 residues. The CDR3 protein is CSAPNDREETQYF. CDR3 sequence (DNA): TGCAGTGCTCCCAACGACAGAGAAGAGACCCAGTACTTC.

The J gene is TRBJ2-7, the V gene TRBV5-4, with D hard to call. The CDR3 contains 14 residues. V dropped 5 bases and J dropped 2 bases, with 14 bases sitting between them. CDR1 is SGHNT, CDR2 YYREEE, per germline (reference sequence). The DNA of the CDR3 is TGTGCCAGCAGTGACCGTTCTATTCCCTACGAGCAGTACTTC. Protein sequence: CASSDRSIPYEQYF. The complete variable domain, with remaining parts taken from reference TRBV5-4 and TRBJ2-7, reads ETGVTQSPTHLIKTRGQQVTLRCSSQSGHNTVSWYQQALGQGPQFIFQYYREEENGRGNFPPRFSGLQFPNYSSELNVNALELDDSALYLCASSDRSIPYEQYFGPGTRLTVT.

The DNA of the CDR3 is TGTGCCATCGGCCCTGATAATTCACCCCTCCACTTT. Translation: CAIGPDNSPLHF. The chain carries TRBV10-3 and TRBJ1-6; D is unresolved. The CDR3 is 12 residues long. V was cut by 8 bases and J by 5 bases, with 7 bases left in between. Germline-derived CDR1 and CDR2 are ENHRY and SYGVKD.

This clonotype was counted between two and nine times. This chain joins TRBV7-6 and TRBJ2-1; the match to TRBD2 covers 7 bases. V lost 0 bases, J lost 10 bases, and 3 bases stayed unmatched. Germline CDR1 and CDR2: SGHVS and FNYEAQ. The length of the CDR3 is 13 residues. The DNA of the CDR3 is TGTGCCAGCAGCTTAGCGGTGCGGGGGGAGCAGTTCTTC. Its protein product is CASSLAVRGEQFF.

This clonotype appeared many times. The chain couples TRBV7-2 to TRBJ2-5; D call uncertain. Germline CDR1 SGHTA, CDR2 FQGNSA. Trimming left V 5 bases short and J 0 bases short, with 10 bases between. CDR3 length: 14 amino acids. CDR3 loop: CASSRNGHQETQYF. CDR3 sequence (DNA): TGTGCCAGCAGCCGCAATGGCCACCAAGAGACCCAGTACTTC.

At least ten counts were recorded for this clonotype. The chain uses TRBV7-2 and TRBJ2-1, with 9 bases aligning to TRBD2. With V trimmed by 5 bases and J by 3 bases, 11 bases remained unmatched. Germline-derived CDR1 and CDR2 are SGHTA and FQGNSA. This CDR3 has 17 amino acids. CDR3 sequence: CASSPGTGRGGYNEQFF. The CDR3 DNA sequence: TGTGCCAGCAGCCCGGGAACGGGGCGGGGGGGCTACAATGAGCAGTTCTTC.

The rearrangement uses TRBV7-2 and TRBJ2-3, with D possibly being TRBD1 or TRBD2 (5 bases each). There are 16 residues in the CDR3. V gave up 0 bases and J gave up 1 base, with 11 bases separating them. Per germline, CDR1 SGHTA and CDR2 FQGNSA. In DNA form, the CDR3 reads TGTGCCAGCAGCTTAGCGAGGGGTTTAGGCACAGATACGCAGTATTTT. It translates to CASSLARGLGTDTQYF.

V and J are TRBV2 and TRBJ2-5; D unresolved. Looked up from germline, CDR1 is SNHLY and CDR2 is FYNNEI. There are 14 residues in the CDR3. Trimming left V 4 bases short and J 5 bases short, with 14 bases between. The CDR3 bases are TGTGCCAGCAGTGTTCGGATATCCTCCGAGACCCAGTACTTC. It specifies CASSVRISSETQYF.

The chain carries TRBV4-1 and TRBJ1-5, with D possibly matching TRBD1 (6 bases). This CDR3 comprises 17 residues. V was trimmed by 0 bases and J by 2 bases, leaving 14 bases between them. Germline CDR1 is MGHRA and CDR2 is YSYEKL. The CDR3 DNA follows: TGCGCCAGCAGCCAAGATCCCCCCGGGGGCGGCAATCAGCCCCAGCATTTT. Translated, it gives CASSQDPPGGGNQPQHF.

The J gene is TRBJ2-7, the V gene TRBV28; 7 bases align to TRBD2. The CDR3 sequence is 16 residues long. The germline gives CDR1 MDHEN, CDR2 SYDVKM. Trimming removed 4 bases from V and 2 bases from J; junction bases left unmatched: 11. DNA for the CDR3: TGTGCCAGCAGTTCCCTGGGGGGGGGTAAGACCTACGAGCAGTACTTC. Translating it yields CASSSLGGGKTYEQYF.

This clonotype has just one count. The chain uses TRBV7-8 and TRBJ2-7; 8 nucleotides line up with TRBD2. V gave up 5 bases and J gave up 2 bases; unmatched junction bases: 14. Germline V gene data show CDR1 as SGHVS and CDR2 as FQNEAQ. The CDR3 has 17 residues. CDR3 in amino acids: CASSHPAGGYSTYEQYF. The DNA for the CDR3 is TGTGCCAGCAGCCACCCGGCGGGGGGCTACTCCACCTACGAGCAGTACTTC.

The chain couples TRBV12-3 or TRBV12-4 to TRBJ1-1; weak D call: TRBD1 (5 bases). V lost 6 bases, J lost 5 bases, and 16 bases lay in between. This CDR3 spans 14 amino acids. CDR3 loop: CASSTLRGLTEAFF. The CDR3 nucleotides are TGTGCCAGCAGCACCCTCCGGGGGTTGACTGAAGCTTTCTTT.

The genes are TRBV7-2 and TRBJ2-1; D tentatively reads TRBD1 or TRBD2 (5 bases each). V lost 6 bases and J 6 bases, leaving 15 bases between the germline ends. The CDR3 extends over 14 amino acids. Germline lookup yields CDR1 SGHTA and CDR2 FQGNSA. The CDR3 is CASSQQTGANEQFF. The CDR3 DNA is TGTGCCAGCAGTCAACAAACCGGGGCCAATGAGCAGTTCTTC. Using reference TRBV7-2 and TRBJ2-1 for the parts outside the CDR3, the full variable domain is GAGVSQSPSNKVTEKGKDVELRCDPISGHTALYWYRQSLGQGLEFLIYFQGNSAPDKSGLPSDRFSAERTGGSVSTLTIQRTQQEDSAVYLCASSQQTGANEQFFGPGTRLTVL.

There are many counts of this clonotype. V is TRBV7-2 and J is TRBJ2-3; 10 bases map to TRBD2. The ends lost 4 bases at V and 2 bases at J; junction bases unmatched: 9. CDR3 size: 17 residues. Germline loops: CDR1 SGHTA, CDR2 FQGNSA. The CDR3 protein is CASSWPLAGDSTDTQYF. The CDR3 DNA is TGTGCCAGCAGCTGGCCCCTAGCGGGGGACTCCACAGATACGCAGTATTTT.